This TCR beta chain was recorded in a study of blood T cell repertoires in COVID-19. The CDR3 is made up of 14 amino acids. The V end was cut by 2 bases, the J end by 4 bases, with 9 bases between. In germline, CDR1 is SGHVS, CDR2 FNYEAQ. The data were produced by immunoSEQ multiplex PCR, yet TCRdb's version contains in-frame clones alone and is incomplete. Here the sample spans hundreds of thousands of clones, roughly 86% being singletons. The V and J genes are TRBV7-6 and TRBJ2-1; perhaps TRBD2 as D (6 bases). Sequenced input: peripheral blood. This clonotype was sampled from a woman younger than 45 with COVID-19, enrolled during active disease. CDR3 nucleotides: TGTGCCAGCAGCTTAAGCGGGCGTTACAATGAGCAGTTCTTC. This gives the protein CASSLSGRYNEQFF.